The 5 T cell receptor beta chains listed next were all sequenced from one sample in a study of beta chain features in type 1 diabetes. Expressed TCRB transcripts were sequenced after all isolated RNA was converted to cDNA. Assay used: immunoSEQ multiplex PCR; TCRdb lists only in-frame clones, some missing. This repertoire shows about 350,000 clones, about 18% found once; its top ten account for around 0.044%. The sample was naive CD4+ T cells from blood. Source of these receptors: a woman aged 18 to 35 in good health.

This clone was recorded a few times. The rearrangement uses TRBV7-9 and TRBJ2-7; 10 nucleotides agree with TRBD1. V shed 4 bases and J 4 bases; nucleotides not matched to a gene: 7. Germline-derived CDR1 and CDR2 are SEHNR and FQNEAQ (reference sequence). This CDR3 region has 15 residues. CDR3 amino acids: CASSSRQGAEYEQYF. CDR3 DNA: TGTGCCAGCAGCTCAAGACAGGGGGCGGAATACGAGCAGTACTTC.

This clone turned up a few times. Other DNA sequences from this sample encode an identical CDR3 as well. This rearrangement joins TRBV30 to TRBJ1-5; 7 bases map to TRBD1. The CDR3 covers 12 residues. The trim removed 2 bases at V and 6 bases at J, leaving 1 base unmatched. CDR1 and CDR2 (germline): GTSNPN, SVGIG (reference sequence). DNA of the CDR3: TGTGCCTGGAGTCCAGGGGGTCAGCCCCAGCATTTT. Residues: CAWSPGGQPQHF.

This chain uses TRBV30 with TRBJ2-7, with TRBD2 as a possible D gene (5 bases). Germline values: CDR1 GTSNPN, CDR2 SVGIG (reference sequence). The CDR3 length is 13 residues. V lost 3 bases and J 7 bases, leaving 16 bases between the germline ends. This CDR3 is CAWSPGSGLEQYF. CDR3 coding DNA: TGTGCCTGGAGCCCGGGGTCAGGACTTGAGCAGTACTTC.

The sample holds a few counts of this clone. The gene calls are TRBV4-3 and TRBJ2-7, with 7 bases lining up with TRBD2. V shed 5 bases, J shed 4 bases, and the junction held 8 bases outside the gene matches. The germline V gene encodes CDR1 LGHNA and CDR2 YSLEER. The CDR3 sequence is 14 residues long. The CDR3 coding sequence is TGCGCCAGCAGCATTCCTAGCGGAGAATACGAGCAGTACTTC. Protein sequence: CASSIPSGEYEQYF.

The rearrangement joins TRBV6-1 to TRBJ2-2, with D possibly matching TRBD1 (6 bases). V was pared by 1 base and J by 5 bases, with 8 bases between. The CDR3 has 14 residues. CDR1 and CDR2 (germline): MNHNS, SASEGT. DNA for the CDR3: TGTGCCAGCAGTGAAGTCCAGGGGACCGGGGAGCTGTTTTTT. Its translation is CASSEVQGTGELFF.